These 30 T cell receptor beta chains originate from one sample sequenced in a study of blood T cell repertoires in COVID-19. Only in-frame clones appear in the TCRdb table, and some are missing; sequencing was by immunoSEQ multiplex PCR. The repertoire includes roughly 38,000 clones, about 87% of them detected once, and roughly 10% sits in the top ten. Sequencing was carried out using peripheral blood. These TCRs come from a woman in her 70s with acute or convalescent COVID-19.

This sequence joins TRBV19 and TRBJ2-7, with D possibly TRBD1 on 6 matching bases. The CDR3 has 15 residues. The germline V gene has CDR1 LNHDA and CDR2 SQIVND (reference sequence). Trimming removed 3 bases from V and 1 base from J, with 13 bases in between. For the CDR3, the DNA is TGTGCCAGTAGTATTGCGGCAGGGGCGTCCTACGAGCAGTACGTC. Amino acids: CASSIAAGASYEQYV.

This clone has a single count. V usage is TRBV5-1 and J usage is TRBJ1-4; D is ambiguous. Germline CDR1 reads SGHRS; CDR2 reads YFSETQ. This CDR3 comprises 15 residues. Trimming left V 0 bases short and J 3 bases short, with 9 bases between. CDR3 loop: CASSLGRGANEKLFF. CDR3 nucleotides: TGCGCCAGCAGCTTGGGTCGGGGAGCTAATGAAAAACTGTTTTTT.

V usage is TRBV11-3 and J usage is TRBJ2-1; 9 positions match TRBD1. Germline CDR1 and CDR2: SGHNT and YENEEA. Trimming at V came to 7 bases and at J to 6 bases, leaving 13 bases not matched to a gene. This CDR3 comprises 16 residues. The CDR3 loop reads CASTSRTGVLLNEQFF. As DNA, the CDR3 is TGTGCCAGCACCAGCCGGACAGGGGTGCTTCTCAATGAGCAGTTCTTC.

The chain has TRBV6-6 and TRBJ1-1; 7 bases are a match to TRBD1. Trimming removed 3 bases from V and 1 base from J; junction bases left unmatched: 8. The CDR3 covers 16 residues. The germline gives CDR1 MNHNY, CDR2 SVGAGI (reference sequence). CDR3 sequence reads: CASSYAGGVKNTEAFF. CDR3 coding DNA: TGTGCCAGCAGTTATGCAGGGGGTGTAAAGAACACTGAAGCTTTCTTT.

The chain carries TRBV28 and TRBJ2-3; a possible D gene is TRBD1 (5 bases). Trimming took 7 bases from V and 0 from J, leaving 8 bases between them. The CDR3 has 13 amino acids. Germline-derived CDR1 and CDR2 are MDHEN and SYDVKM. The CDR3 spells CASTAGSTDTQYF. CDR3 coding DNA: TGTGCCAGCACCGCAGGGAGCACAGATACGCAGTATTTT.

This clone was seen more than once but under ten times. This rearrangement joins TRBV4-3 to TRBJ1-2; 9 positions agree with TRBD1. The V segment lost 3 bases and the J segment 5 bases; nucleotides outside the gene matches: 7. The CDR3 runs to 15 residues. The germline gives CDR1 LGHNA, CDR2 YSLEER. The CDR3 region is CASSHNRGRRYGYTF. CDR3 DNA sequence: TGCGCCAGCAGCCATAACAGGGGGCGCCGTTATGGCTACACCTTC.

This rearrangement joins TRBV7-2 to TRBJ2-1, with D perhaps matching TRBD2 (5 bases). Germline V CDR1 and CDR2: SGHTA, FQGNSA. The CDR3 contains 14 residues. Trimming shortened V by 4 bases and J by 0 bases, and 7 bases separated the two germline ends. The CDR3 loop is CASSSSSSYNEQFF. For the CDR3, the DNA is TGTGCCAGCAGCTCTAGCAGCTCCTACAATGAGCAGTTCTTC.

The genes are TRBV7-7 and TRBJ1-5; 8 positions agree with TRBD1. The trim removed 4 bases at V and 4 bases at J, leaving 9 bases unmatched. The CDR3 contains 16 residues. From germline, CDR1 is SSHAT and CDR2 FNYEAQ (reference sequence). CDR3 DNA: TGTGCCAGCAGCTCCTCGAGCAGGGGGCGTAATCAGCCCCAGCATTTT. This sequence encodes CASSSSSRGRNQPQHF.

The chain couples TRBV2 to TRBJ1-2; 8 nucleotides agree with TRBD1. The CDR3 extends over 15 amino acids. Trimming removed 6 bases from V and 2 bases from J; junction bases left unmatched: 8. Germline CDR1 SNHLY, CDR2 FYNNEI. The CDR3 DNA sequence: TGTGCCAGCAGGACAGGGGCGTACTTCAACTATGGCTACACCTTC. Translation gives CASRTGAYFNYGYTF. The full variable domain, with the rest looked up from reference TRBV2 and TRBJ1-2, is EPEVTQTPSHQVTQMGQEVILRCVPISNHLYFYWYRQILGQKVEFLVSFYNNEISEKSEIFDDQFSVERPDGSNFTLKIRSTKLEDSAMYFCASRTGAYFNYGYTFGSGTRLTVV.

The CDR3 is CASSEETGLLGETQYF. CDR3 sequence (DNA): TGCGCCAGCAGTGAAGAAACCGGCCTCCTAGGCGAGACCCAGTACTTC. The genes are TRBV10-2 and TRBJ2-5; D call uncertain. The germline V gene has CDR1 WSHSY and CDR2 SAAADI. CDR3 length: 16 residues. Deletions cut 3 bases from V and 5 bases from J, with 19 bases between.

The V call is TRBV10-2, the J call TRBJ1-4; 8 bases align to TRBD1. Germline V gene sequence: CDR1 WSHSY, CDR2 SAAADI. J lost 8 bases, V lost 7 bases, and 9 bases had no gene match. The CDR3 is 14 amino acids. The DNA of the CDR3 is TGCGCCAGCAAGCAGGACAGGGTTAAAGAAAAACTGTTTTTT. It yields the protein CASKQDRVKEKLFF.

The chain joins TRBV3-1 (or the pseudogene TRBV3-2) to TRBJ1-6; a possible D gene is TRBD1 (5 bases). Per the germline V gene, CDR1 is LGHDT and CDR2 is YNNKEL (reference sequence). The CDR3 runs to 15 residues. The germline V and J ends were trimmed by 1 base and 7 bases, with 11 bases remaining between them. CDR3 protein: CASSQGQHKNSPLHF. The CDR3, as DNA: TGTGCCAGCAGCCAAGGACAGCACAAGAATTCACCCCTCCACTTT.

This CDR3 reads CASSQDRETQYF. CDR3 nucleotide sequence: TGCGCCAGCAGCCAAGATCGAGAGACCCAGTACTTC. The chain combines TRBV4-3 with TRBJ2-5; unclear D gene. There are 12 residues in the CDR3. Trimming took 0 bases from V and 4 from J, leaving 3 bases between them. Germline V gene sequence: CDR1 LGHNA, CDR2 YSLEER.

The J gene is TRBJ2-1, the V gene TRBV2; TRBD1 agrees at 7 bases. V lost 3 bases and J lost 9; bases outside the gene matches: 8. This CDR3 spans 14 amino acids. Germline values: CDR1 SNHLY, CDR2 FYNNEI. The CDR3 reads CASSEPGNRGEQFF. The CDR3 nucleotides are TGTGCCAGCAGTGAGCCAGGGAACAGGGGTGAGCAGTTCTTC.

This clone was counted once. The rearrangement links TRBV28 to TRBJ2-3; no firm D call. Germline lookup yields CDR1 MDHEN and CDR2 SYDVKM. The CDR3 extends over 14 amino acids. V lost 11 bases, J lost 2 bases, and 17 bases lay in between. The CDR3, as DNA: TGTGCCGCGTTTTCACCTACTCTCACAGATACGCAGTATTTT. Protein sequence: CAAFSPTLTDTQYF.

V gene TRBV24-1 combines with J gene TRBJ2-1, with TRBD2 as a possible D gene (6 bases). The CDR3 totals 15 residues. V was clipped by 6 bases and J by 4 bases, with 15 bases between them. Germline CDR1 KGHDR, CDR2 SFDVKD. CDR3 sequence reads: CATSTSRGSYNEQFF. For the CDR3, the DNA is TGTGCCACCAGTACGAGCCGGGGGAGTTACAATGAGCAGTTCTTC.

The chain links TRBV9 to TRBJ2-3, with 10 bases lining up with TRBD2. Trimming removed 0 bases from V and 5 bases from J; junction bases left unmatched: 0. The CDR3 sequence is 14 residues long. Germline lookup yields CDR1 SGDLS and CDR2 YYNGEE. The CDR3: CASSVASGGDTQYF. The CDR3 DNA follows: TGTGCCAGCAGCGTAGCTAGCGGGGGAGATACGCAGTATTTT.

Turning to this clone: At one boundary the junction diverges from the germline segment, which might be a read error. The chain couples TRBV9 to TRBJ2-3; 10 nucleotides align to TRBD2. The CDR3 has 16 amino acids. Germline V gives CDR1 SGDLS, CDR2 YYNGEE. The DNA for the CDR3 is TGTGCCGGCAGCCCCCTAGCGGGGGACCTCACAGATACGCAGTATTTT. This translates into CAGSPLAGDLTDTQYF.

J is TRBJ1-5 and V is TRBV5-1; D uncertain. Germline values: CDR1 SGHRS, CDR2 YFSETQ. The CDR3 contains 13 residues. V was shortened by 0 bases and J by 7 bases, with 8 bases between the two germline ends. CDR3 in amino acids: CASSLDAGQPQHF. The CDR3 nucleotides are TGCGCCAGCAGCTTGGACGCAGGACAGCCCCAGCATTTT.

The chain joins TRBV21-1 to TRBJ2-7; TRBD1, the D gene given by the table, was not confirmed from the DNA. TRBV21-1 is a pseudogene locus. CDR3 length equals 14 residues. CDR3 protein: CASSKADRVDEQYV. The DNA of the CDR3 is TGTGCCAGCAGCAAAGCTGACAGGGTAGACGAGCAGTACGTC.

The chain carries TRBV28 and TRBJ1-2, with 7 bases that match TRBD1. Looked up from germline, CDR1 is MDHEN and CDR2 is SYDVKM. This CDR3 contains 17 residues. V was pared by 3 bases and J by 5 bases, with 15 bases of the junction left unmatched. The DNA for the CDR3 is TGTGCCAGCAGTTTCATAGGAACGGGACAGACTGAATATGGCTACACCTTC. As protein: CASSFIGTGQTEYGYTF.

CDR3 amino acids: CASSFRLAGGAGTGELFF. In DNA, the CDR3 is TGTGCCAGCAGCTTCAGACTAGCGGGAGGCGCGGGCACCGGGGAGCTGTTTTTT. The V call is TRBV11-2, the J call TRBJ2-2; the match to TRBD2 covers 13 bases. CDR3 length equals 18 residues. The trim removed 3 bases at V and 4 bases at J, leaving 8 bases unmatched. Per germline, CDR1 SGHAT and CDR2 FQNNGV.

This clone has just one count. This sequence joins TRBV30 and TRBJ2-6; unclear D gene. The CDR3 length is 14 residues. Trimming removed 3 bases from V and 0 bases from J, with 6 bases in between. In germline, CDR1 is GTSNPN, CDR2 SVGIG (reference sequence). The CDR3 sequence is CAWRINSGANVLTF. DNA for the CDR3: TGTGCCTGGAGAATAAACTCTGGGGCCAACGTCCTGACTTTC.

This chain connects TRBV30 to TRBJ1-5; a possible D gene is TRBD1 (5 bases). CDR1 GTSNPN and CDR2 SVGIG come from the germline V gene (reference sequence). The CDR3 is made up of 19 amino acids. Trimming stripped 0 bases from V and 1 base from J, with 22 bases between. In nucleotides, the CDR3 is TGTGCCTGGAGTGTATCCAGGACGACAGCGGGAAAAAGCAATCAGCCCCAGCATTTT. It specifies CAWSVSRTTAGKSNQPQHF.

V gene TRBV11-1 combines with J gene TRBJ1-6; D call uncertain. Trimming cost V 3 bases and J 7 bases, with 13 bases left between them. Germline CDR1 reads SGHAT; CDR2 reads FQDESV (reference sequence). The CDR3 contains 15 residues. The CDR3 protein is CASSFWEPANSPLHF. As DNA, the CDR3 is TGTGCCAGCAGCTTTTGGGAGCCGGCGAATTCACCCCTCCACTTT.

This rearrangement joins TRBV29-1 to TRBJ2-2; possibly TRBD1 for D (6 bases). V lost 5 bases and J lost 4, with 11 bases in between. CDR1 and CDR2 from the germline V gene are SQVTM and ANQGSEA. The CDR3 totals 13 residues. CDR3 bases: TGCAGCGTTAGAACAGGGCCCACCGGGGAGCTGTTTTTT. As protein: CSVRTGPTGELFF.

This clone was counted a single time. The rearrangement uses TRBV5-8 and TRBJ2-1; 12 nucleotides align to TRBD2. Per germline, CDR1 SGHTS and CDR2 YDEGEE. V trimming: 4 bases; J trimming: 4 bases; junction bases outside the gene matches: 6. The CDR3 length is 16 residues. The CDR3 DNA follows: TGTGCCAGCAGCCCTTGGACTAGCGGGGATTACAATGAGCAGTTCTTC. Translated, it gives CASSPWTSGDYNEQFF.

This clone was observed once. The genes are TRBV20-1 and TRBJ1-2; D gene unclear. The V and J ends lost 3 bases and 3 bases respectively, with 11 bases between them. In germline, CDR1 is DFQATT, CDR2 SNEGSKA (reference sequence). The CDR3 is made up of 13 amino acids. CDR3 nucleotides: TGCAGTGCTAGTGACGTTAGATACTATGGCTACACCTTC. Encoded protein: CSASDVRYYGYTF.

As concerns this clone: Compared with germline, one end of the junction differs, possibly owing to a read error. This chain uses TRBV7-7 with TRBJ2-5; 8 nucleotides agree with TRBD2. The CDR3 totals 14 residues. Germline loops: CDR1 SSHAT, CDR2 FNYEAQ (reference sequence). In nucleotides, the CDR3 is TGTGCTAGCAGCTTAGAAGCGGGAGAAAAGACCCAGTACTTC. The encoded protein is CASSLEAGEKTQYF.

The chain recombines TRBV5-1 with TRBJ2-7, with 14 nucleotides matching TRBD2. This CDR3 contains 16 residues. Germline CDR1 SGHRS, CDR2 YFSETQ. Trimming cost V 0 bases and J 5 bases; bases outside gene matches: 4. DNA for the CDR3: TGCGCCAGCAGCTTGGCGGGGACTAGCGGGGGAAACGAGCAGTACGTC. Protein product: CASSLAGTSGGNEQYV.